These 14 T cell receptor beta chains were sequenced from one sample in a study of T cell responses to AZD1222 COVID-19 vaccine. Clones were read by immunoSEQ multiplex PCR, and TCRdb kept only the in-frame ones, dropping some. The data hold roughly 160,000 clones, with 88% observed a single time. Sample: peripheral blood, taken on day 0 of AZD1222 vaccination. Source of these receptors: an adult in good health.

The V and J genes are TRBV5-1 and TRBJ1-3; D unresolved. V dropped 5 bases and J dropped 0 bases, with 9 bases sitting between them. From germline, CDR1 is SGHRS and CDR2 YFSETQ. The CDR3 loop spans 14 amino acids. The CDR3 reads CASSGGSSGNTIYF. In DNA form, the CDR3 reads TGCGCCAGCAGTGGCGGAAGCTCTGGAAACACCATATATTTT.

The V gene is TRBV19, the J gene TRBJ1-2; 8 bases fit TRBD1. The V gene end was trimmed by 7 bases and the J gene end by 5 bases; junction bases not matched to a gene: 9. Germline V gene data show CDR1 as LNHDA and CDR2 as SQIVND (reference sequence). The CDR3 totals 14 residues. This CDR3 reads CASNRQGNDYGYTF. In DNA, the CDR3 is TGTGCCAGTAACCGACAGGGGAATGATTATGGCTACACCTTC.

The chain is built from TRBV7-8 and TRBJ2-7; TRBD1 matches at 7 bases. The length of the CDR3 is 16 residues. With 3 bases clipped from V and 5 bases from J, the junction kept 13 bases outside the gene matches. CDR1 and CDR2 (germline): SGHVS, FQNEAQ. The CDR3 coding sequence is TGTGCCAGCAGCTTGTCCGTAGTAACAGGGGACCACGAGCAGTACTTC. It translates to CASSLSVVTGDHEQYF. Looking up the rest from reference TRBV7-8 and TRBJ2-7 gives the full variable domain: GAGVSQSPRYKVAKRGQDVALRCDPISGHVSLFWYQQALGQGPEFLTYFQNEAQLDKSGLPSDRFFAERPEGSVSTLKIQRTQQEDSAVYLCASSLSVVTGDHEQYFGPGTRLTVT.

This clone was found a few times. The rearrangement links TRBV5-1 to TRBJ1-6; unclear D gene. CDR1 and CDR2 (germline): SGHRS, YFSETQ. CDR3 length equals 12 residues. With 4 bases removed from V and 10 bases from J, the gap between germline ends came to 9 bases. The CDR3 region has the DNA TGCGCCAGCAGCACCGTCAACTCACCCCTCCACTTT. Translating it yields CASSTVNSPLHF.

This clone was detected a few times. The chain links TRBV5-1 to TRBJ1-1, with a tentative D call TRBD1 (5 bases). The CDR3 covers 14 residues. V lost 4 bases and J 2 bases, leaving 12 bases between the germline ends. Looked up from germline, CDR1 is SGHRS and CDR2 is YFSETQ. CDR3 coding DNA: TGCGCCAGCAGCACAAACGACAGAAACACTGAAGCTTTCTTT. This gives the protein CASSTNDRNTEAFF. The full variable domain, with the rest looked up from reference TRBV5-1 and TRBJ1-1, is KAGVTQTPRYLIKTRGQQVTLSCSPISGHRSVSWYQQTPGQGLQFLFEYFSETQRNKGNFPGRFSGRQFSNSRSEMNVSTLELGDSALYLCASSTNDRNTEAFFGQGTRLTVV.

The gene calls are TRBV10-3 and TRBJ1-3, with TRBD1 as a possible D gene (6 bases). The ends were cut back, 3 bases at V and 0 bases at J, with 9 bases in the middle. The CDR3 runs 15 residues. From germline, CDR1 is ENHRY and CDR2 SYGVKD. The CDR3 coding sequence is TGTGCCATCAGTGAACGGGGGGCCTCTGGAAACACCATATATTTT. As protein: CAISERGASGNTIYF.

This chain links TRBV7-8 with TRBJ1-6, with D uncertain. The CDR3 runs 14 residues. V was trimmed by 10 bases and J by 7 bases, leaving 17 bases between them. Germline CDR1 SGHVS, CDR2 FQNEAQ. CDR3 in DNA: TGTGCCATATCCAGCGGACCGATGAATTCACCCCTCCACTTT. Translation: CAISSGPMNSPLHF.

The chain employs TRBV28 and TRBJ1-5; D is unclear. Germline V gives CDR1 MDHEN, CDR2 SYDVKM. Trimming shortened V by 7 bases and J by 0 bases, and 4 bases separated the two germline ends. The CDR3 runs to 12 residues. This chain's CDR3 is CASTVSNQPQHF. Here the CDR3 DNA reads TGTGCCAGCACAGTTAGCAATCAGCCCCAGCATTTT. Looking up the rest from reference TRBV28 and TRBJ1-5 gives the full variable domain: DVKVTQSSRYLVKRTGEKVFLECVQDMDHENMFWYRQDPGLGLRLIYFSYDVKMKEKGDIPEGYSVSREKKERFSLILESASTNQTSMYLCASTVSNQPQHFGDGTRLSIL.

This chain's CDR3 is CASSSDTPYEQYF. The DNA of the CDR3 is TGTGCCAGCAGCTCGGACACACCCTACGAGCAGTACTTC. The rearrangement links TRBV5-4 to TRBJ2-7, with D maybe TRBD1 (5 bases). The CDR3 is 13 amino acids. Germline V gene sequence: CDR1 SGHNT, CDR2 YYREEE (reference sequence). Trimming removed 3 bases at V and 2 bases at J, with 9 bases between.

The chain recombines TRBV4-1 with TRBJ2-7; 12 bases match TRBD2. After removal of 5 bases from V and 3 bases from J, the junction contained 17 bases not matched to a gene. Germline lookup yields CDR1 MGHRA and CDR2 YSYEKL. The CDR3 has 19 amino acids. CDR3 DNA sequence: TGCGCCAGCAGCTTACCTAGCGGGAGGGCTCCCCGGGGAATCTACGAGCAGTACTTC. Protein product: CASSLPSGRAPRGIYEQYF.

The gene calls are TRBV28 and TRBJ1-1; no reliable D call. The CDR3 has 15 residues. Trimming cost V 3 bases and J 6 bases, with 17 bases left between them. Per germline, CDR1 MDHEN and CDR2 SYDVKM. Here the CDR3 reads CASSFSGSMSAEAFF. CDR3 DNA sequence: TGTGCCAGCAGTTTCTCTGGTTCTATGTCGGCTGAAGCTTTCTTT.

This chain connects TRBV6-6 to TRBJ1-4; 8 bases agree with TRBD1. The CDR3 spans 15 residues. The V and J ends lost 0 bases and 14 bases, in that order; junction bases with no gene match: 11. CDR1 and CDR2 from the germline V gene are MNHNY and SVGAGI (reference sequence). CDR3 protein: CASSYSLTGEGLLFF. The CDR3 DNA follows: TGTGCCAGCAGTTACTCGTTGACAGGGGAAGGGTTGCTGTTTTTT.

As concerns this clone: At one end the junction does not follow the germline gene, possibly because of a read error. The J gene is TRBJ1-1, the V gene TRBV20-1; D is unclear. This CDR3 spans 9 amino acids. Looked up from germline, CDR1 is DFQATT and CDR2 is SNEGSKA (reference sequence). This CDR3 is CSARVGSDF. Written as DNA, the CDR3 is TGCAGTGCTAGAGTCGGGTCTGACTTT.

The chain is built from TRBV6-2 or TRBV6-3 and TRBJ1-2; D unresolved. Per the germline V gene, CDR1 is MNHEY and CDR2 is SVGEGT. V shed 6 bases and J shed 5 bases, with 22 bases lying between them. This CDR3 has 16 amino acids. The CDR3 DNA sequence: TGTGCCAGCAGCCCTAATCAGAAGATGAGGATTTATGGCTACACCTTC. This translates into CASSPNQKMRIYGYTF.